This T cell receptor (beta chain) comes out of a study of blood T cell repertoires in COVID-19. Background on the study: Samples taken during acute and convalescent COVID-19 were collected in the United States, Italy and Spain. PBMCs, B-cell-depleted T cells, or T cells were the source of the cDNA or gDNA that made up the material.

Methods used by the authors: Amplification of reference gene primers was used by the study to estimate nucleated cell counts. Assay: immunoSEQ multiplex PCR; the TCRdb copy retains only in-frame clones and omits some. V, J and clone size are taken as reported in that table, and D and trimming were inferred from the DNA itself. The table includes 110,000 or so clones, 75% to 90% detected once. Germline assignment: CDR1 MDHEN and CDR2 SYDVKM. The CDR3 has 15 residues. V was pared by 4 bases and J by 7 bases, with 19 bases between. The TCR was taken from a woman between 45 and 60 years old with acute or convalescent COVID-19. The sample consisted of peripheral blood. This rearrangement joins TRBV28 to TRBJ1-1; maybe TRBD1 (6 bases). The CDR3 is CASSSPSGGADEAFF. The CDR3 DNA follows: TGTGCCAGCAGTTCCCCTTCTGGGGGGGCGGATGAAGCTTTCTTT.